This TCR beta chain was retrieved from a study of PD-1 blockade in classical Hodgkin lymphoma. CDR3 length equals 13 residues. Per germline, CDR1 SGHRS and CDR2 YFSETQ. Trimming took off 6 bases at V and 4 bases at J, with 13 bases between the two ends. A word on this clone: Its antigen remains unknown.

General study findings and limits: Baseline TCR diversity was reportedly lower in newly diagnosed patients than healthy donors. By cycle point C4D1, TCR diversity had risen significantly in CD4+ cells (but not CD8+ cells). After ASCT, patients who started nivolumab under 1 year later were excluded. Patients who responded completely had about the same baseline diversity as newly diagnosed patients.

Here immunoSEQ multiplex PCR was the method, and the copy in TCRdb shows in-frame clones only, minus some. The sample records 14,000 or so clones, about 83% being singletons. All patients experienced relapse after autologous stem cell transplantation, and brentuximab vedotin exposure was variable. This clonotype was obtained from a human donor with classical Hodgkin lymphoma. The rearrangement uses TRBV5-1 and TRBJ1-1, with D hard to call. The sequencing here drew on peripheral blood mononuclear cells (PBMCs), taken at baseline. The CDR3 coding sequence is TGCGCCAGCACCCCGCCCATTGGCACTGAAGCTTTCTTT. This sequence encodes CASTPPIGTEAFF. Using reference TRBV5-1 and TRBJ1-1 for the parts outside the CDR3, the full variable domain is KAGVTQTPRYLIKTRGQQVTLSCSPISGHRSVSWYQQTPGQGLQFLFEYFSETQRNKGNFPGRFSGRQFSNSRSEMNVSTLELGDSALYLCASTPPIGTEAFFGQGTRLTVV.